The sequence of this TCR beta chain was determined in a study of cytomegalovirus exposure and HLA in healthy donors. Study-wide context: The roughly 100 million unique TCR beta sequences, from 150 million to 200 million T cells, were found by an earlier analysis.

Remarks on this clone: Antigen unknown.

CDR1 and CDR2 (germline): LGHNA, YSLEER. CDR3 length: 13 residues. V lost 1 base and J lost 4, with 8 bases in between. Notes on the study in general: The study flagged fewer than 200 TCR beta chains as cytomegalovirus-associated. The analysis excluded some indistinguishable V segments, including TRBV6-2 and TRBV6-3.

Vbeta (60) and Jbeta (13) primers were used in the PCR. Method: immunoSEQ multiplex PCR; TCRdb's copy keeps in-frame clones and lacks some. Here the sample spans fewer than 130,000 clones, around 80% being singletons. This sequence joins TRBV4-3 and TRBJ2-7, with D unresolved. The specimen was PBMCs. The TCR was taken from a woman in her thirties or forties in good health and CMV-seronegative. The CDR3 coding sequence is TGCGCCAGCAGCCAAGGATTAGAGTACGAGCAGTACTTC. Its protein product is CASSQGLEYEQYF.